Each of the 17 T cell receptor beta chains below was sequenced from the same sample in a study of blood T cell repertoires in COVID-19. Profiled with immunoSEQ multiplex PCR; TCRdb holds only in-frame clones, not every one. The sample includes some 300,000 clones, roughly 87% of them seen just once. The specimen was PBMCs or T cells enriched from blood (not recorded which). Source of these receptors: a woman in her twenties or thirties who had recovered from COVID-19.

V and J are TRBV2 and TRBJ1-4; 9 positions match TRBD1. V shed 8 bases, J shed 6 bases, and the junction held 10 bases outside the gene matches. The CDR3 spans 15 residues. Germline CDR1 and CDR2: SNHLY and FYNNEI. CDR3 sequence reads: CASGQTGGPDEKLFF. For the CDR3, the DNA is TGTGCCAGCGGCCAGACAGGGGGACCGGATGAAAAACTGTTTTTT.

This CDR3 is CASSATIYEQYF. CDR3 nucleotide sequence: TGTGCCAGCTCAGCGACAATCTACGAGCAGTACTTC. The chain carries TRBV18 and TRBJ2-7; D uncertain. The CDR3 is 12 amino acids. Trimming stripped 5 bases from V and 3 bases from J, with 8 bases between. Germline CDR1 reads KGHSH; CDR2 reads LQKENI.

This clone was observed once. The chain uses TRBV15 and TRBJ2-6; D might be TRBD2 (5 bases). Germline-derived CDR1 and CDR2 are LNHNV and YYDKDF (reference sequence). The V gene lost 0 bases and the J gene lost 0 bases, with 15 bases spanning the gap. This CDR3 is built from 19 residues. The CDR3 here is CATSRDERAPYSGANVLTF. The CDR3 region has the DNA TGTGCCACCAGCAGAGATGAGAGGGCGCCCTACTCTGGGGCCAACGTCCTGACTTTC. The entire variable domain, with the rest obtained from reference TRBV15 and TRBJ2-6, is as follows: DAMVIQNPRYQVTQFGKPVTLSCSQTLNHNVMYWYQQKSSQAPKLLFHYYDKDFNNEADTPDNFQSRRPNTSFCFLDIRSPGLGDTAMYLCATSRDERAPYSGANVLTFGAGSRLTVL.

This clone has just a few counts. V gene TRBV18 combines with J gene TRBJ1-1; D is unclear. The V end was cut by 3 bases, the J end by 1 base, with 6 bases between. Germline V lookup: CDR1 KGHSH, CDR2 LQKENI. The CDR3 sequence is 13 residues long. In DNA, the CDR3 is TGTGCCAGCTCACCCACAGCGAACACTGAAGCTTTCTTT. As protein: CASSPTANTEAFF.

The chain employs TRBV5-1 and TRBJ2-3, with D uncertain. The ends were cut back, 0 bases at V and 0 bases at J, with 17 bases in the middle. Per germline, CDR1 SGHRS and CDR2 YFSETQ. CDR3 length: 18 residues. In nucleotides, the CDR3 is TGCGCCAGCAGCTTGGTAACGGCGACGGGTGGGAGCACAGATACGCAGTATTTT. Its translation is CASSLVTATGGSTDTQYF.

The rearrangement links TRBV11-2 to TRBJ2-7; TRBD1 might be the D (6 bases). The ends were cut back, 1 base at V and 4 bases at J, with 14 bases in the middle. There are 15 residues in the CDR3. Germline CDR1 and CDR2: SGHAT and FQNNGV. CDR3 protein: CASSLAQGLGYEQYF. The CDR3 DNA is TGTGCCAGCAGCTTAGCACAGGGTTTGGGGTACGAGCAGTACTTC.

V gene TRBV19 combines with J gene TRBJ2-2, with TRBD1 as a possible D gene (6 bases). Per the germline V gene, CDR1 is LNHDA and CDR2 is SQIVND (reference sequence). The CDR3 is 17 residues long. V was pared by 2 bases and J by 1 base, with 14 bases between. The CDR3 reads CASSILGQGQNTGELFF. The DNA of the CDR3 is TGTGCCAGTAGTATACTTGGGCAGGGACAGAACACCGGGGAGCTGTTTTTT.

The rearrangement uses TRBV6-2 or TRBV6-3 and TRBJ1-1; D remains ambiguous. Trimming removed 0 bases from V and 1 base from J, with 6 bases in between. Germline V lookup: CDR1 MNHEY, CDR2 SVGEGT. This CDR3 spans 14 amino acids. In DNA form, the CDR3 reads TGTGCCAGCAGTTACTCGACTAAGAACACTGAAGCTTTCTTT. Residues: CASSYSTKNTEAFF.

V usage is TRBV9 and J usage is TRBJ2-1; unclear D gene. Per germline, CDR1 SGDLS and CDR2 YYNGEE. Trimming removed 4 bases from V and 8 bases from J, with 16 bases in between. This CDR3 region has 14 residues. The chain's CDR3 is CASSRLSLDHEQFF. CDR3 sequence (DNA): TGTGCCAGCAGCAGGCTATCTCTAGATCATGAGCAGTTCTTC.

The CDR3 loop reads CASSLVDREPYF. In nucleotides, the CDR3 is TGTGCCAGCAGCCTTGTGGACAGGGAGCCGTACTTC. The J gene is TRBJ2-5, the V gene TRBV7-9; TRBD1 matches at 8 bases. V was pared by 5 bases and J by 13 bases, with 9 bases of the junction left unmatched. The CDR3 covers 12 residues. Germline loops: CDR1 SEHNR, CDR2 FQNEAQ (reference sequence).

The chain joins TRBV11-1 to TRBJ2-2; perhaps TRBD1 as D (5 bases). Trimming stripped 3 bases from V and 1 base from J, with 9 bases between. Germline V gives CDR1 SGHAT, CDR2 FQDESV (reference sequence). CDR3 length: 15 residues. CDR3 protein: CASSLNQGNTGELFF. The DNA for the CDR3 is TGTGCCAGCAGCTTGAACCAGGGGAACACCGGGGAGCTGTTTTTT.

The chain recombines TRBV5-4 with TRBJ1-1; 11 bases align to TRBD1. The trim removed 2 bases at V and 1 base at J, leaving 1 base unmatched. Germline V gene data show CDR1 as SGHNT and CDR2 as YYREEE (reference sequence). The CDR3 contains 15 residues. For the CDR3, the DNA is TGTGCCAGCAGCTTCGGGACAGGGGGGAACACTGAAGCTTTCTTT. The encoded protein is CASSFGTGGNTEAFF.

The CDR3 sequence is CASSLDPGRETQYF. The CDR3, as DNA: TGTGCCAGCAGCTTAGATCCAGGGCGGGAGACCCAGTACTTC. This chain connects TRBV7-9 to TRBJ2-5, with D possibly being TRBD1 (5 bases). V was trimmed by 1 base and J by 5 bases, leaving 11 bases between them. CDR1 SEHNR and CDR2 FQNEAQ come from the germline V gene (reference sequence). The CDR3 totals 14 residues.

CDR3 DNA sequence: TGCAGCGTCGCCACAGGGGGCTCGGATTCACCCCTCCACTTT. This gives the protein CSVATGGSDSPLHF. The rearrangement links TRBV29-1 to TRBJ1-6, with 9 bases that match TRBD1. J gave up 8 bases and V 6 bases, and 8 bases lay outside the gene matches. CDR1 is SQVTM and CDR2 is ANQGSEA in the germline V gene. This CDR3 has 14 amino acids. The entire variable domain, with the rest obtained from reference TRBV29-1 and TRBJ1-6, is as follows: SAVISQKPSRDICQRGTSLTIQCQVDSQVTMMFWYRQQPGQSLTLIATANQGSEATYESGFVIDKFPISRPNLTFSTLTVSNMSPEDSSIYLCSVATGGSDSPLHFGNGTRLTVT.

This clone was observed once. The gene calls are TRBV30 and TRBJ1-6; TRBD1 matches 7 bases. The CDR3 spans 14 residues. V gave up 5 bases and J gave up 10 bases; unmatched junction bases: 11. Germline CDR1 reads GTSNPN; CDR2 reads SVGIG (reference sequence). The DNA for the CDR3 is TGTGCCTGGGACCCGGACAGGTCGGTCTCACCCCTCCACTTT. This codes for CAWDPDRSVSPLHF.

The chain has TRBV27 and TRBJ2-4; tentative D call: TRBD2 (6 bases). Germline lookup yields CDR1 MNHEY and CDR2 SMNVEV (reference sequence). CDR3 length equals 13 residues. V lost 6 bases, J lost 0 bases, and 6 bases lay in between. The CDR3 DNA reads TGTGCCAGCAGCGGGGGAGCCAAAAACATTCAGTACTTC. It is translated as CASSGGAKNIQYF.

V and J are TRBV24-1 and TRBJ1-1, with 10 bases fitting TRBD1. After removal of 3 bases from V and 5 bases from J, the junction contained 8 bases not matched to a gene. Germline CDR1 is KGHDR and CDR2 is SFDVKD. The CDR3 totals 16 residues. CDR3 protein: CATSDNRQGAVTEAFF. The CDR3 DNA reads as TGTGCCACCAGTGATAACCGACAGGGGGCTGTGACTGAAGCTTTCTTT.